Listed below are T cell receptor beta chains from one sample, sequenced in a study of tumor-infiltrating lymphocytes in primary liver carcinoma. TCRdb redid the calling of the multiplex PCR reads with MiXCR, one entry per CDR3 protein. The data hold about 330,000 distinct CDR3 sequences, with about 61% observed a single time. Sample: peripheral blood. The source is a man between 35 and 55 years old with primary liver carcinoma and hepatitis B virus infection. The CDR3 runs from the conserved cysteine through the conserved F or W. Fields, in order: D gene, J gene, V gene, clone size, CDR3 protein, CDR3 DNA. D genes are given only for firm matches. Not all rows give a size; the values are once, few, many and, for expanded clones, a class.

d_gene: TRBD2; j_gene: TRBJ2-5; v_gene: TRBV6-5; abundance: NA; CDR3aa: CASSYGAGGYETRYF; CDR3nt: TGTGCCAGCAGTTACGGTGCGGGAGGTTATGAGACCCGGTACTTC
d_gene: NA; j_gene: TRBJ1-1; v_gene: TRBV5-4; abundance: NA; CDR3aa: CTSSPKKGGNTEAFF; CDR3nt: TGTACCAGCAGCCCAAAAAAAGGGGGGAACACTGAAGCTTTCTTT
d_gene: TRBD1; j_gene: TRBJ1-1; v_gene: TRBV11-3; abundance: NA; CDR3aa: CASCPGQGIEAFF; CDR3nt: TGCGCCAGCTGTCCCGGACAGGGGATTGAAGCTTTCTTT
d_gene: NA; j_gene: TRBJ1-4; v_gene: TRBV6-2/TRBV6-3; abundance: few; CDR3aa: CASSHPKLARQPNEKLFF; CDR3nt: TGTGCCAGCAGCCATCCTAAACTCGCTCGACAGCCTAATGAAAAACTGTTTTTT
d_gene: NA; j_gene: TRBJ1-2; v_gene: TRBV11-1; abundance: NA; CDR3aa: CASSILGDGYTF; CDR3nt: TGTGCCAGCAGCATACTGGGGGACGGCTACACATTC
d_gene: NA; j_gene: TRBJ2-3; v_gene: TRBV12-3/TRBV12-4; abundance: many; CDR3aa: CASSLGGWATDTQYF; CDR3nt: TGTGCCAGCAGTTTGGGCGGATGGGCGACAGATACGCAGTATTTT
d_gene: NA; j_gene: TRBJ2-7; v_gene: TRBV5-5; abundance: few; CDR3aa: CASTYSGSHEQYF; CDR3nt: TGTGCCAGCACTTACTCGGGTTCCCACGAGCAGTACTTC
d_gene: TRBD2; j_gene: TRBJ2-7; v_gene: TRBV11-2; abundance: NA; CDR3aa: CVSSFPGLAEVDF; CDR3nt: TGTGTCAGCAGCTTCCCGGGACTAGCGGAAGTTGATTTC
d_gene: NA; j_gene: TRBJ2-3; v_gene: TRBV4-1; abundance: NA; CDR3aa: CASSLFLSTDTQYF; CDR3nt: TGCGCCAGCAGCCTCTTTTTATCCACAGATACGCAGTATTTT
d_gene: TRBD2; j_gene: TRBJ2-7; v_gene: TRBV6-1; abundance: few; CDR3aa: CASSPRTSRRFRDF; CDR3nt: TGTGCCAGCAGTCCCCGGACTAGCAGGAGGTTTCGGGACTTC
d_gene: TRBD2; j_gene: TRBJ2-1; v_gene: TRBV11-1; abundance: once; CDR3aa: CARSYGLAGGEQFF; CDR3nt: TGTGCCAGGAGCTATGGACTAGCGGGAGGTGAGCAGTTCTTC
d_gene: NA; j_gene: TRBJ2-7; v_gene: TRBV11-1; abundance: many; CDR3aa: CASSLGRTRYEQYF; CDR3nt: TGTGCCAGCAGCTTAGGTAGGACCCGCTACGAGCAGTACTTC
d_gene: TRBD2; j_gene: TRBJ2-7; v_gene: TRBV6-1; abundance: few; CDR3aa: CASDPASGGPYEQYF; CDR3nt: TGTGCCAGCGACCCGGCTAGCGGAGGTCCCTACGAGCAGTACTTC
d_gene: NA; j_gene: TRBJ1-3; v_gene: TRBV28; abundance: NA; CDR3aa: CASSPDNSGNTIYF; CDR3nt: TGTGCCAGCAGTCCTGACAACTCTGGAAACACCATATATTTT
d_gene: TRBD1; j_gene: TRBJ2-3; v_gene: TRBV6-5; abundance: many; CDR3aa: CASSFRDRGDTQYF; CDR3nt: TGTGCCAGCAGTTTCCGGGACAGGGGTGATACGCAGTATTTT
d_gene: NA; j_gene: TRBJ2-6; v_gene: TRBV6-6; abundance: few; CDR3aa: CASVSGSGANVLTF; CDR3nt: TGTGCCAGCGTCTCAGGTTCGGGGGCCAACGTCCTGACTTTC
d_gene: TRBD2; j_gene: TRBJ2-7; v_gene: TRBV29-1; abundance: NA; CDR3aa: CSVFTAGGPSERYF; CDR3nt: TGCAGCGTTTTTACAGCGGGAGGGCCTAGCGAGCGGTACTTC
d_gene: NA; j_gene: TRBJ1-5; v_gene: TRBV11-1; abundance: NA; CDR3aa: CASLSWSNQPQHF; CDR3nt: TGTGCCAGCTTAAGTTGGAGCAATCAGCCCCAGCATTTT
d_gene: NA; j_gene: TRBJ1-5; v_gene: TRBV24-1; abundance: NA; CDR3aa: CATSDFEEVASNQPQHF; CDR3nt: TGTGCCACCAGTGATTTTGAGGAAGTAGCTAGCAATCAGCCCCAGCATTTT
d_gene: TRBD2; j_gene: TRBJ2-1; v_gene: TRBV7-9; abundance: NA; CDR3aa: CASSRRTSGMRDNEQFF; CDR3nt: TGTGCCAGCAGCCGCAGGACTAGCGGGATGAGGGACAATGAGCAGTTCTTC
d_gene: NA; j_gene: TRBJ2-5; v_gene: TRBV5-1; abundance: NA; CDR3aa: CASSLALDRETQYF; CDR3nt: TGCGCCAGCAGCTTGGCCCTTGACAGAGAGACCCAGTACTTC
d_gene: TRBD1; j_gene: TRBJ1-1; v_gene: TRBV6-2/TRBV6-3; abundance: many; CDR3aa: CASRDNLQGQNTEAFF; CDR3nt: TGTGCCAGCAGAGACAATTTACAGGGGCAGAACACTGAAGCTTTCTTT
d_gene: NA; j_gene: TRBJ2-3; v_gene: TRBV12-3/TRBV12-4; abundance: many; CDR3aa: CASSLGGARNTQYF; CDR3nt: TGTGCCAGCAGTTTAGGGGGGGCGCGGAATACGCAGTATTTT
d_gene: NA; j_gene: TRBJ1-2; v_gene: TRBV29-1; abundance: NA; CDR3aa: CGGWTVNYGYTF; CDR3nt: TGCGGCGGATGGACAGTTAACTATGGCTACACTTTC
d_gene: NA; j_gene: TRBJ2-7; v_gene: TRBV11-2; abundance: NA; CDR3aa: CASSRDEDKYEQYF; CDR3nt: TGTGCCAGCAGCCGGGACGAAGATAAGTACGAGCAGTACTTC
d_gene: NA; j_gene: TRBJ2-2; v_gene: TRBV11-2; abundance: NA; CDR3aa: CASGRDAATEELFF; CDR3nt: TGCGCCAGCGGTCGGGACGCGGCCACCGAGGAGCTGTTTTTT
d_gene: TRBD2; j_gene: TRBJ2-5; v_gene: TRBV28; abundance: once; CDR3aa: CASSSGAGGRKTQYF; CDR3nt: TGTGCCAGCAGCTCGGGGGCGGGAGGTCGGAAGACCCAGTACTTC
d_gene: TRBD2; j_gene: TRBJ2-7; v_gene: TRBV29-1; abundance: many; CDR3aa: CSVESQREGSYEQYF; CDR3nt: TGCAGCGTTGAATCCCAGCGGGAGGGTTCCTACGAGCAGTACTTC
d_gene: TRBD1; j_gene: TRBJ2-7; v_gene: TRBV11-2; abundance: NA; CDR3aa: CASMNRGFYEQYF; CDR3nt: TGTGCCAGCATGAACAGGGGATTCTACGAGCAGTACTTC
d_gene: TRBD1; j_gene: TRBJ1-1; v_gene: TRBV11-2; abundance: NA; CDR3aa: CASSHGTGPQRLNTEAFF; CDR3nt: TGTGCCAGCAGCCACGGGACAGGGCCCCAACGCTTGAACACTGAAGCTTTCTTT
d_gene: NA; j_gene: TRBJ2-3; v_gene: TRBV21-1; abundance: NA; CDR3aa: CASSKTKPADTKYF; CDR3nt: TGTGCCAGCAGCAAAACTAAACCGGCAGATACGAAGTATTTT
d_gene: NA; j_gene: TRBJ2-5; v_gene: TRBV11-2; abundance: NA; CDR3aa: CTSGLGTQETQYF; CDR3nt: TGTACCAGCGGCCTGGGGACACAAGAGACCCAGTATTTC
d_gene: TRBD2; j_gene: TRBJ2-5; v_gene: TRBV4-1; abundance: NA; CDR3aa: CASNQLALGFQETRYF; CDR3nt: TGCGCCAGCAACCAACTAGCGCTCGGCTTCCAAGAGACCCGGTACTTC
d_gene: NA; j_gene: TRBJ1-1; v_gene: TRBV29-1; abundance: NA; CDR3aa: CSVKEGRLGTEAFF; CDR3nt: TGCAGCGTTAAGGAGGGAAGGTTAGGCACTGAAGCTTTCTTT
d_gene: TRBD2; j_gene: TRBJ2-1; v_gene: TRBV12-3/TRBV12-4; abundance: NA; CDR3aa: CANSSLVGGANEQFF; CDR3nt: TGTGCCAACAGTTCCTTAGTGGGAGGGGCCAATGAGCAGTTCTTC